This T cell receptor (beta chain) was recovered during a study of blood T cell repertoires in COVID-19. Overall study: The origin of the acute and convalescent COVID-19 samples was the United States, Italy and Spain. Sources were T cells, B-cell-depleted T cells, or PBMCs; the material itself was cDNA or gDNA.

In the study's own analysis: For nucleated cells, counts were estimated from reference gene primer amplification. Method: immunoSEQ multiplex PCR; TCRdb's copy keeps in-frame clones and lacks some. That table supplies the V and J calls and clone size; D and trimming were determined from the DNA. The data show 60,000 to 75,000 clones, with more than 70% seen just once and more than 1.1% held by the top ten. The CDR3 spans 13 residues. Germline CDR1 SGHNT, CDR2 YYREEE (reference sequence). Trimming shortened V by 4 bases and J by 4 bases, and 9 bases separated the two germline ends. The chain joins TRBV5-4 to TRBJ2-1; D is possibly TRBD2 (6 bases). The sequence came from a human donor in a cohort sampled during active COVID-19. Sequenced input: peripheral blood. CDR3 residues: CASSAGLYNEQFF. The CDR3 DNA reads TGTGCCAGCAGCGCGGGACTTTACAATGAGCAGTTCTTC.